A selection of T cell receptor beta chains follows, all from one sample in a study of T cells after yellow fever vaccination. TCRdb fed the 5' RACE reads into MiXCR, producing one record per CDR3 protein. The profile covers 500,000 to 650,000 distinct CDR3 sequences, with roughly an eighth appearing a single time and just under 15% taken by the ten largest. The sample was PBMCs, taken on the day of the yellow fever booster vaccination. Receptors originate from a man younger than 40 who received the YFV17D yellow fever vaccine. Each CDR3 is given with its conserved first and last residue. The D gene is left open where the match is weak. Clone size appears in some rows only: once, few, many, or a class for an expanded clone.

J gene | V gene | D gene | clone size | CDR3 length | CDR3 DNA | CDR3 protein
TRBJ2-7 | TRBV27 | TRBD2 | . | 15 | TGTGCCAGCAGTGATAAGCGGGAGGGCTCCTACGAGCAGTACTTC | CASSDKREGSYEQYF
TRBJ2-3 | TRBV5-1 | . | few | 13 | TGCGCCAGCAGCGCGCTCGAGAGGGATACGCAGTATTTT | CASSALERDTQYF
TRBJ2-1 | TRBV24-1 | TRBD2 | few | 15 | TGTGCCACCAGTGATTTGGGCGGGAGTGGAAATGAGCAGTTCTTC | CATSDLGGSGNEQFF
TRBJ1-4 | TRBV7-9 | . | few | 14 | TGTGCCAGCAGCGAGAGACACCTACTCGAAAAACTGTTTTTT | CASSERHLLEKLFF
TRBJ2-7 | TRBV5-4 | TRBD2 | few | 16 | TGTGCCAGCAGCTTGGCAGCGGGAGGTCTCTCCTACGAGCAGTACTTC | CASSLAAGGLSYEQYF
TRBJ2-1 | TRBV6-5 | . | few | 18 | TGTGCCAGCAGTTCCCGGGGAAGAAGCGGGTTCTCCTACAATGAGCAGTTCTTC | CASSSRGRSGFSYNEQFF
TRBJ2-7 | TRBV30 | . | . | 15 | TGTGCCTGGAGTGTAAGTGGTGGGGGAGCCGGGGAGCAGTACTTC | CAWSVSGGGAGEQYF
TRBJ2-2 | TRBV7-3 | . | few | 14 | TGTGCCAGCAGCTTAAACAGGGACCCCGGGGAGCTGTTTTTT | CASSLNRDPGELFF
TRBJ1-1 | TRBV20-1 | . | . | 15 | TGCAGTGCTCAAAGGGACGGAGGAATGAACACTGAAGCTTTCTTT | CSAQRDGGMNTEAFF
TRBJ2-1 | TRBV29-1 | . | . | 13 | TGCAGCGTTGAGGGTTTTACGGGTAGTGAGCAGTTCTTC | CSVEGFTGSEQFF
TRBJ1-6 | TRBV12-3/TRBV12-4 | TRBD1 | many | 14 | TGTGCCAGCAGTCCCTGGACAGGGAATTCACCCCTCCACTTT | CASSPWTGNSPLHF
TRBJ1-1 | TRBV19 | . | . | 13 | TGTGCCAGTAGTGGGGGACCTTACACTGAAGCTTTCTTT | CASSGGPYTEAFF
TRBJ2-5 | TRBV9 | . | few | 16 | TGTGCCAGCACCCCTCAGGAGGGCTTGCCAGGGGAGACCCAGTACTTC | CASTPQEGLPGETQYF
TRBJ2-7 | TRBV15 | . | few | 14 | TGTGCCACCAGCAGAGGAGGCAGCACCTACGAGCAGTACTTC | CATSRGGSTYEQYF
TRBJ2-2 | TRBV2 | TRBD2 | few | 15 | TGTGCCAGCAACAAACCGGGACTAGCGTCCGGGGAGCTGTTTTTT | CASNKPGLASGELFF
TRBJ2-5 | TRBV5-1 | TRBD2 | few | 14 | TGCGCCAGCAGAGAAGCGGGAGCTTTGGAGACCCAGTACTTC | CASREAGALETQYF
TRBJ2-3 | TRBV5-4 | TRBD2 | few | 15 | TGTGCCAGCAGCTCGACTAGCGGAAACACAGATACGCAGTATTTT | CASSSTSGNTDTQYF